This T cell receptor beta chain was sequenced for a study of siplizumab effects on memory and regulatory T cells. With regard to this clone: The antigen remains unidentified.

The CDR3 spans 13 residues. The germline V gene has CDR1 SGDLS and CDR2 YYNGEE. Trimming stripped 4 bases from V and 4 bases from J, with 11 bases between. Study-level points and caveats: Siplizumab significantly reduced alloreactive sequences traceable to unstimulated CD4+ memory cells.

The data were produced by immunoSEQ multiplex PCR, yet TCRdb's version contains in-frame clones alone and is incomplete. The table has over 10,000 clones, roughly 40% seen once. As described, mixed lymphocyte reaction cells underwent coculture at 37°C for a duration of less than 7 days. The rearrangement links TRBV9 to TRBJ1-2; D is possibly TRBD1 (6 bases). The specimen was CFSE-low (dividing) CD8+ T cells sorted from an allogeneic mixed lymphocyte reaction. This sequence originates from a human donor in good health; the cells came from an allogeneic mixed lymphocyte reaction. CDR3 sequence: CASSLGGFYGYTF. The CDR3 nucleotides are TGTGCCAGCAGCCTAGGGGGGTTCTATGGCTACACCTTC.